Presented here are 13 T cell receptor beta chains from one specimen sequenced in a study of blood T cells in healthy people across ages. The use of a sample-barcoded 5' primer and a J-beta primer mix characterized a second PCR of about 7 to 12 cycles. TCRdb redid the calling of the 5' RACE reads with MiXCR, one entry per CDR3 protein. The data contain about 940,000 distinct CDR3 sequences, roughly 43% of them seen just once; the ten biggest clones take up under 15%. The source material was blood. All receptors come from a man aged 25-40 years in good health.

The chain uses TRBV6-5 and TRBJ2-7, with D unresolved. The assigned J gene may be wrong: the sequence end matches TRBJ2-5 better. There are 15 residues in the CDR3. Per the germline V gene, CDR1 is MNHEY and CDR2 is SVGAGI. This CDR3 reads CASSRTVASRETQYF. CDR3 coding DNA: TGTGCCAGCAGCCGAACGGTGGCTAGTCGGGAGACCCAGTACTTC.

At least ten counts were recorded for this clonotype. This chain connects TRBV30 to TRBJ1-5; tentative D call: TRBD1 (5 bases). The CDR3 spans 14 residues. Germline V lookup: CDR1 GTSNPN, CDR2 SVGIG (reference sequence). V dropped 5 bases and J dropped 2 bases, with 13 bases sitting between them. In DNA form, the CDR3 reads TGTGCCTGGGACAGCTTCGTCGGCAATCAGCCCCAGCATTTT. It encodes CAWDSFVGNQPQHF.

Remarks on this clonotype: This may be a read error, as it is one base from a much larger clone. The chain links TRBV20-1 to TRBJ2-5, with D unclear. The end of the DNA is better explained by TRBJ2-1, so the J call may be wrong. Looked up from germline, CDR1 is DFQATT and CDR2 is SNEGSKA (reference sequence). This CDR3 contains 15 residues. CDR3 residues: CSARSPGSDVETQFF. As DNA, the CDR3 is TGCAGTGCTAGGTCCCCCGGCTCGGACGTAGAGACCCAGTTCTTC.

The chain carries TRBV4-3 and TRBJ2-2; D is uncertain. This CDR3 contains 17 residues. CDR1 LGHNA and CDR2 YSLEER come from the germline V gene. The germline V and J ends were trimmed by 0 bases and 0 bases, with 11 bases remaining between them. The CDR3 region has the DNA TGCGCCAGCAGCCAAGATACTGGTGGTCCGAACACCGGGGAGCTGTTTTTT. Amino acid sequence: CASSQDTGGPNTGELFF.

V is TRBV10-3 and J is TRBJ2-1, with a tentative D call TRBD2 (5 bases). Germline lookup yields CDR1 ENHRY and CDR2 SYGVKD. V was cut by 6 bases and J by 6 bases, with 21 bases left in between. The CDR3 is 16 amino acids. The CDR3 DNA reads as TGTGCCATCAGCGGAGGAATGGGTACGGGGAGCAATGAGCAGTTCTTC. Its translation: CAISGGMGTGSNEQFF.

As concerns this clonotype: It may be a read error: a sequence one base away is much more abundant. The V gene is TRBV7-6, the J gene TRBJ2-1, with 8 nucleotides matching TRBD2. This CDR3 is built from 15 residues. CDR1 SGHVS and CDR2 FNYEAQ come from the germline V gene. J gave up 10 bases and V 0 bases, and 8 bases lay outside the gene matches. The CDR3 DNA follows: TGTGCCAGCAGCTTAGCAACGGGGGGGAACTACGAGCAGTTCTTC. This encodes CASSLATGGNYEQFF.

This chain joins TRBV5-6 and TRBJ2-1; D ambiguous. From germline, CDR1 is SGHDT and CDR2 YYEEEE. The V gene lost 4 bases and the J gene lost 0 bases, with 14 bases spanning the gap. The CDR3 has 16 amino acids. CDR3 loop: CASSPDAASSYNEQFF. The CDR3 nucleotides are TGTGCCAGCAGCCCGGACGCCGCAAGCTCCTACAATGAGCAGTTCTTC.

V and J are TRBV3-1 and TRBJ2-1; D assignment may be TRBD1 or TRBD2 (6 bases each). Trimming stripped 4 bases from V and 0 bases from J, with 13 bases between. This CDR3 spans 16 amino acids. Germline CDR1 LGHDT, CDR2 YNNKEL (reference sequence). In DNA form, the CDR3 reads TGTGCCAGCAGCCGAGGGGGACTGAGCTCCTACAATGAGCAGTTCTTC. It specifies CASSRGGLSSYNEQFF.

This clonotype appeared a single time. This chain connects TRBV6-1 to TRBJ1-1, with 7 nucleotides matching TRBD1. The trim removed 8 bases at V and 4 bases at J, leaving 19 bases unmatched. Germline V gives CDR1 MNHNS, CDR2 SASEGT. This CDR3 region has 17 residues. CDR3 sequence (DNA): TGTGCCAGCGGGGGGGGGAACAGGGGCGCGCGGTCCACTGAAGCTTTCTTT. It encodes CASGGGNRGARSTEAFF.

The chain couples TRBV6-6 to TRBJ1-6; the match to TRBD1 covers 9 bases. There are 16 residues in the CDR3. The germline gives CDR1 MNHNY, CDR2 SVGAGI (reference sequence). The ends lost 4 bases at V and 7 bases at J; junction bases unmatched: 8. The CDR3 is CASSSGTGRGNSPLHF. The CDR3, as DNA: TGTGCCAGCAGTTCAGGGACAGGGCGGGGAAATTCACCCCTCCACTTT.

This chain links TRBV6-1 with TRBJ2-1; TRBD1 aligns across 7 bases. The CDR3 length is 16 residues. V shed 2 bases and J 7 bases; nucleotides not matched to a gene: 11. Germline CDR1 reads MNHNS; CDR2 reads SASEGT. In DNA, the CDR3 is TGTGCCAGCAGTGAAAGGCTCGACAGGGTGAGAAATGAGCAGTTCTTC. This translates into CASSERLDRVRNEQFF.

The chain carries TRBV9 and TRBJ1-3; no reliable D call. With 3 bases removed from V and 0 bases from J, the gap between germline ends came to 10 bases. Germline CDR1 is SGDLS and CDR2 is YYNGEE. This CDR3 comprises 15 residues. The CDR3 DNA is TGTGCCAGCAGCGGAGATGGATTCTCTGGAAACACCATATATTTT. Residues: CASSGDGFSGNTIYF.

The DNA for the CDR3 is TGTGCCAGCAGCTCACAGCCTCGCGGCTCTGGGGCCAACGTCCTGACTTTC. Translated, it gives CASSSQPRGSGANVLTF. The V call is TRBV9, the J call TRBJ2-6, with D unclear. CDR3 length: 17 amino acids. Trimming pared 4 bases from V and 0 bases from J, leaving 14 bases between. The V gene's germline CDR1 is SGDLS and CDR2 YYNGEE. Full variable domain (missing parts from reference TRBV9 and TRBJ2-6): DSGVTQTPKHLITATGQRVTLRCSPRSGDLSVYWYQQSLDQGLQFLIQYYNGEERAKGNILERFSAQQFPDLHSELNLSSLELGDSALYFCASSSQPRGSGANVLTFGAGSRLTVL.